This is a list of T cell receptor beta chains from one sample in a study of post-analysis software for immune sequencing data. TCRdb used MiXCR to reprocess the PCR reads, holding one entry per CDR3 protein. In the table there are approximately 770,000 distinct CDR3 sequences, 35% to 55% of which are singletons. The specimen sequenced was blood. The receptors shown here come from a girl aged 10-17 years with multiple sclerosis. Both conserved end residues are part of each CDR3. Each record gives: V gene, J gene, CDR3 length, CDR3 protein.

TRBV7-6	TRBJ2-3	15	CASSLGFLVTDTQYF
TRBV6-2/TRBV6-3	TRBJ2-2	13	CASSPIALGELFF
TRBV9	TRBJ2-3	15	CASSLAGEQADTQYF
TRBV29-1	TRBJ1-1	12	CSVVGGHTEAFF
TRBV20-1	.	12	CSARAGVETQYF
TRBV6-6	TRBJ1-5	15	CASRAGQGANQPQHF
TRBV5-6	TRBJ1-4	15	CASSFDPATNEKLFF
TRBV24-1	TRBJ2-5	16	CATSEATGIGRETQYF
TRBV12-3/TRBV12-4	TRBJ2-7	19	CASSLIVLSGTGVVNEQYF
TRBV20-1	TRBJ2-1	12	CSASGLLNEQFF
TRBV7-2	TRBJ1-2	13	CASSNNPNYGYTF
TRBV7-2	TRBJ2-3	16	CASSLDGGEDTDTQYF
TRBV9	TRBJ2-4	14	CASSVASGLEEQYF
TRBV27	TRBJ2-7	11	CASSYGHEQYF
TRBV7-6	TRBJ1-1	14	CASSWGVGGEEAFF
TRBV2	.	14	CASSGGQYQETQFF
TRBV28	TRBJ1-5	14	CATHRAGGNQPQHF
TRBV19	TRBJ2-1	16	CASSIGQGGSYNEQFF
TRBV11-2	TRBJ2-1	17	CASSRNLAGGSDNEQFF
TRBV9	TRBJ2-7	14	CASSPRRDFYEQYF
TRBV9	TRBJ2-1	15	CASSPSPGGYNEQFF
TRBV5-1	TRBJ1-2	17	CASSTIPGQPISYGYTF
TRBV10-3	TRBJ2-7	15	CAISPTGDGSYEQYF
TRBV29-1	TRBJ2-1	15	CSVAPLAGDIDEQFF
TRBV7-2	TRBJ2-7	12	CASSLVGGKQYF
TRBV7-2	TRBJ2-7	14	CASSLGPPWNEQYF
TRBV15	TRBJ1-4	18	CATSRGEEGWTVNEKLFF
TRBV11-1	TRBJ1-5	16	CASSLPSQGSNQPQHF
TRBV20-1	TRBJ1-6	16	CSARGRGGQANSPLHF
TRBV12-5	TRBJ1-2	13	CASADRGVYGYTF
TRBV7-2	TRBJ2-1	13	CASSLVYYNEQFF
TRBV20-1	TRBJ2-5	13	CSARSGVQETQYF